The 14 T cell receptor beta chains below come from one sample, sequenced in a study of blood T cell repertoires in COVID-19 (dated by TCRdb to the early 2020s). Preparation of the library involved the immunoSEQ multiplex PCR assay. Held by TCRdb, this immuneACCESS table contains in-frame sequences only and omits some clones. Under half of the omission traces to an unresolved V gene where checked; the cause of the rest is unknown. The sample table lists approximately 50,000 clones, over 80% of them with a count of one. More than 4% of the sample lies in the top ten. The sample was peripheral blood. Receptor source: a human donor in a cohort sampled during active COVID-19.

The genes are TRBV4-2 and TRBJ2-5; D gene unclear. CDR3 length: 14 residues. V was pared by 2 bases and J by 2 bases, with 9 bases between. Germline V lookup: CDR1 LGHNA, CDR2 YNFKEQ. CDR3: CASSQTDKQETQYF. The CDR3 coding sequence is TGTGCCAGCAGCCAAACCGACAAACAAGAGACCCAGTACTTC.

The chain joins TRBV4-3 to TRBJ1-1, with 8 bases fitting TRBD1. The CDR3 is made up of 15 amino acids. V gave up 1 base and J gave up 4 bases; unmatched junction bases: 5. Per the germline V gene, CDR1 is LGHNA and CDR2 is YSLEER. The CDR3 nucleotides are TGCGCCAGCAGCCAAGCGAGGACAGGGAGCACTGAAGCTTTCTTT. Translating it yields CASSQARTGSTEAFF.

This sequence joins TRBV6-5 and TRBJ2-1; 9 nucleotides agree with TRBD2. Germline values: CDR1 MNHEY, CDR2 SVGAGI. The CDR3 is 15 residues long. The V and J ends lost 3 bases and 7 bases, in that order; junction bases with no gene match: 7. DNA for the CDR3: TGTGCCAGCAGTTATTATGGCGGGAGGGGAAATGAGCAGTTCTTC. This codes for CASSYYGGRGNEQFF.

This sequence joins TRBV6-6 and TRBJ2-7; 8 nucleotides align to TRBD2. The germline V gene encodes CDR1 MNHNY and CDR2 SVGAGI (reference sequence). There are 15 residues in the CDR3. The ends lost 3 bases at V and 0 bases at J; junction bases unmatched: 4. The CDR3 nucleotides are TGTGCCAGCAGTTATGGCGGGAGGTCCTCCTACGAGCAGTACTTC. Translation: CASSYGGRSSYEQYF.

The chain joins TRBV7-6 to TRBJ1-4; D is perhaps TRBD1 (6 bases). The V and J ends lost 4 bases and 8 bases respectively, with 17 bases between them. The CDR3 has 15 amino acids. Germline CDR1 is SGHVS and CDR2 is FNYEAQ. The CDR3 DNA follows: TGTGCCAGCAGCTCCATTCCGGGACACCAAGAAAAACTGTTTTTT. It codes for CASSSIPGHQEKLFF.

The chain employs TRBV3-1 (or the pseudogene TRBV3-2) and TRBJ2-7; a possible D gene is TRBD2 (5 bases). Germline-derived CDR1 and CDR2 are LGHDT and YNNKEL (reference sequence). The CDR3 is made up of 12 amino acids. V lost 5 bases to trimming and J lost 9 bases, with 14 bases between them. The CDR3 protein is CASSLSGVGQYF. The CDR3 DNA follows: TGTGCCAGCAGCTTAAGCGGTGTGGGGCAGTACTTC.

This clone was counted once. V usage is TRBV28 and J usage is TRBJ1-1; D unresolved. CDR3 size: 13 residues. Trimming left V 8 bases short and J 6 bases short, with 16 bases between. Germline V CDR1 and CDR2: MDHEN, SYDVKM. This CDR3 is CASRSRSVAEAFF. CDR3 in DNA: TGTGCCAGCCGCTCAAGATCGGTCGCTGAAGCTTTCTTT.

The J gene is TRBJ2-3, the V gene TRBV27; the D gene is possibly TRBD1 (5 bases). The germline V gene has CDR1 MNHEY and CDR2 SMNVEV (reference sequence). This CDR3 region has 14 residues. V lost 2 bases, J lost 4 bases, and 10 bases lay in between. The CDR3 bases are TGTGCCAGCAGTTTAATGGGGCGACCAGATACGCAGTATTTT. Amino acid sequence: CASSLMGRPDTQYF.

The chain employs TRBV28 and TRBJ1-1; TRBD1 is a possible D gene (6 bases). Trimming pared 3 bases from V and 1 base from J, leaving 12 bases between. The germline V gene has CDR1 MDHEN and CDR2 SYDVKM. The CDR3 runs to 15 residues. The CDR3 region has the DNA TGTGCCAGCAGTTTCAGTTGGGGGCCGAACACTGAAGCTTTCTTT. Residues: CASSFSWGPNTEAFF.

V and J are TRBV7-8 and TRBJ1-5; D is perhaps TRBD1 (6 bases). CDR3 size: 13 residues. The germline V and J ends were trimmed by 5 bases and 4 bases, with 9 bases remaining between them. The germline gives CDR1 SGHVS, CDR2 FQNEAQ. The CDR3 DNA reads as TGTGCCAGCAGCCGAGGACAGAATCAGCCCCAGCATTTT. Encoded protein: CASSRGQNQPQHF.

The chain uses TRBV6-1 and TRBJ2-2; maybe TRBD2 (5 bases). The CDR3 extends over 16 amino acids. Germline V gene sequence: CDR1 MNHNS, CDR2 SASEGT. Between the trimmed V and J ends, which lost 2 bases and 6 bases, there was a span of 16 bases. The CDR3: CASSEISGVMAGELFF. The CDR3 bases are TGTGCCAGCAGTGAAATAAGCGGCGTTATGGCCGGGGAGCTGTTTTTT.

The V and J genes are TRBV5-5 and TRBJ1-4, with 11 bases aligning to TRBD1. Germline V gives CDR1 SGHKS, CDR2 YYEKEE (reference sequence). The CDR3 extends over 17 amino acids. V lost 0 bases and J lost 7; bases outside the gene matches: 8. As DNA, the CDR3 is TGTGCCAGCAGCTTGGCCGGACAGGGGGCGATAGGTGAAAAACTGTTTTTT. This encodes CASSLAGQGAIGEKLFF.

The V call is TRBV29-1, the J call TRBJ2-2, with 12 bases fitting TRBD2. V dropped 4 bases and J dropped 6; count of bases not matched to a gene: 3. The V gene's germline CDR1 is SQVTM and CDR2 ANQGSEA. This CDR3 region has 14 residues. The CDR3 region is CSVGSSGRAGELFF. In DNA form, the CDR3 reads TGCAGCGTTGGGTCTAGCGGGAGGGCCGGGGAGCTGTTTTTT.

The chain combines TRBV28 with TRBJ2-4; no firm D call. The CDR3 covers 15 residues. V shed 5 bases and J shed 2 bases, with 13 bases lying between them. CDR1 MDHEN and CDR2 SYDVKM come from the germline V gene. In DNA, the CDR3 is TGTGCCAGCAGTCCCCGTTTTGGGCCCAAAAACATTCAGTACTTC. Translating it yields CASSPRFGPKNIQYF.